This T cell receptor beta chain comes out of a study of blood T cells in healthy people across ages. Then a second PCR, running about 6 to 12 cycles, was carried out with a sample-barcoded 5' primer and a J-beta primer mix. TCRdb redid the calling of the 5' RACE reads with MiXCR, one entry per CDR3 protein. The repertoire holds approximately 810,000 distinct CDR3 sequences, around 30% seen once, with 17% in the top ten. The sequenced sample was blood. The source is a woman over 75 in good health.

The CDR3: CASSLSDRPQHF. The CDR3 nucleotides are TGTGCCAGCAGTTTATCAGATCGGCCCCAGCATTTT. The chain combines TRBV28 with TRBJ1-5; no definite D call. Germline-derived CDR1 and CDR2 are MDHEN and SYDVKM. Trimming took 1 base from V and 9 from J, leaving 7 bases between them. The CDR3 totals 12 residues.